These T cell receptor beta chains were read from a single sample in a study of blood T cell repertoires in COVID-19. Assay used: immunoSEQ multiplex PCR; TCRdb lists only in-frame clones, some missing. Here the sample spans fewer than 500,000 clones, 87% being singletons. The sequencing input was PBMCs or T cells enriched from blood (not recorded which). Every receptor here comes from a man aged 25 to 40 who had recovered from COVID-19. CDR3s include the opening cysteine and the closing phenylalanine or tryptophan. The order of the fields is clone size, D gene, J gene, V gene, CDR3 protein. The D gene is left open where the match is weak. Expanded clones are given a class, and other clones once, few, many or no size at all.

size: .
D: TRBD1
J: TRBJ2-1
V: TRBV19
CDR3: CASTPGQGRVEQFF

size: .
D: .
J: TRBJ1-2
V: TRBV6-5
CDR3: CASSPDQGLYGYTF

size: .
D: .
J: TRBJ1-5
V: TRBV6-1
CDR3: CASSEPGNQPQHF

size: .
D: .
J: TRBJ1-2
V: TRBV5-1
CDR3: CASSLKGDYGYTF

size: .
D: TRBD2
J: TRBJ2-7
V: TRBV6-2/TRBV6-3
CDR3: CASSYSPGLAYEQYF

size: few
D: TRBD1
J: TRBJ1-6
V: TRBV5-6
CDR3: CASSLGSTGGQSPLHF

size: .
D: TRBD1
J: TRBJ2-2
V: TRBV5-1
CDR3: CASSYTPGQGTGELFF

size: .
D: TRBD1
J: TRBJ1-2
V: TRBV7-9
CDR3: CASSPDPGTGYGYTF

size: .
D: .
J: TRBJ2-2
V: TRBV7-9
CDR3: CASSLGGTTGGELFF

size: .
D: .
J: TRBJ2-2
V: TRBV3-1/TRBV3-2
CDR3: CASISSGGELFF

size: few
D: .
J: TRBJ1-3
V: TRBV4-3
CDR3: CASSQDPGKFGNTIYF

size: once
D: .
J: TRBJ1-1
V: TRBV24-1
CDR3: CATPDILNTEAFF

size: .
D: .
J: TRBJ1-2
V: TRBV3-1/TRBV3-2
CDR3: CASSQDVRGHTF

size: .
D: TRBD1
J: TRBJ1-2
V: TRBV6-7
CDR3: CASSYAVARGPRGYTF

size: .
D: TRBD1
J: TRBJ1-2
V: TRBV19
CDR3: CASSIAGQGRGYTF

size: few
D: TRBD1
J: TRBJ2-7
V: TRBV5-4
CDR3: CASSLTGGDEQYF

size: few
D: TRBD1
J: TRBJ1-6
V: TRBV5-6
CDR3: CASSATGTGLSPLHF

size: .
D: .
J: TRBJ1-5
V: TRBV6-5
CDR3: CASSYSSSEPQHF

size: .
D: TRBD1
J: TRBJ1-2
V: TRBV29-1
CDR3: CSVGTGDYGYTF

size: .
D: .
J: TRBJ1-5
V: TRBV5-1
CDR3: CASSLWAGGNQPQHF

size: .
D: .
J: TRBJ1-2
V: TRBV2
CDR3: CASRWGTSRDGYTF

size: .
D: .
J: TRBJ1-1
V: TRBV3-1/TRBV3-2
CDR3: CASSQGQGKYTEAFF

size: .
D: .
J: TRBJ1-6
V: TRBV6-5
CDR3: CASSSAATGSNSPLHF

size: .
D: TRBD1
J: TRBJ1-2
V: TRBV11-2
CDR3: CASRQPGQGVYGYTF

size: .
D: .
J: TRBJ1-6
V: TRBV7-9
CDR3: CASSPHDIGSPLHF

size: .
D: .
J: TRBJ1-2
V: TRBV7-2
CDR3: CASSSTLYGYTF

size: .
D: .
J: TRBJ1-1
V: TRBV7-9
CDR3: CASSSYAGTRNTEAFF

size: .
D: .
J: TRBJ2-2
V: TRBV7-2
CDR3: CASSKKESGELFF

size: few
D: .
J: TRBJ1-3
V: TRBV3-1/TRBV3-2
CDR3: CASSYFDSGNTIYF

size: .
D: TRBD2
J: TRBJ2-1
V: TRBV4-3
CDR3: CASSQGTSGGDEQFF

size: once
D: .
J: TRBJ1-2
V: TRBV7-9
CDR3: CAVNLRGGGYTF

size: .
D: TRBD1
J: TRBJ1-2
V: TRBV9
CDR3: CASGEQGANYGYTF

size: .
D: TRBD1
J: TRBJ2-1
V: TRBV6-5
CDR3: CASKRDRALDEQFF

size: .
D: .
J: TRBJ2-5
V: TRBV10-3
CDR3: CAISEASGQETQYF

size: once
D: .
J: TRBJ2-1
V: TRBV4-2
CDR3: CASSQDRGGVVYNEQFF

size: .
D: .
J: TRBJ1-2
V: TRBV4-1
CDR3: CASSQDQGNYGYTF

size: .
D: .
J: TRBJ2-1
V: TRBV12-3/TRBV12-4
CDR3: CASSLSHEQFF

size: .
D: TRBD1
J: TRBJ1-1
V: TRBV10-1
CDR3: CASSYEPDRKAFF

size: .
D: .
J: TRBJ2-2
V: TRBV7-6
CDR3: CASRRGQSYNTGELFF

size: once
D: TRBD1
J: TRBJ1-1
V: TRBV10-1
CDR3: CASGDSNTEAFF

size: .
D: .
J: TRBJ2-7
V: TRBV4-2
CDR3: CASSQLGHRSYEQYF

size: .
D: TRBD1
J: TRBJ2-3
V: TRBV6-1
CDR3: CASREGASDTQYF

size: .
D: TRBD1
J: TRBJ1-4
V: TRBV2
CDR3: CASSEATTGTNEKLFF

size: .
D: .
J: TRBJ2-1
V: TRBV2
CDR3: CASSPLNEQFF

size: many
D: .
J: TRBJ1-1
V: TRBV19
CDR3: CASRTTVNTEAFF

size: .
D: TRBD1
J: TRBJ1-5
V: TRBV6-1
CDR3: CASSDDRVNQPQHF

size: once
D: .
J: TRBJ1-1
V: TRBV19
CDR3: CASSGGTGTEAFF

size: .
D: .
J: TRBJ2-1
V: TRBV9
CDR3: CASSVDPFQQFF

size: .
D: TRBD1
J: TRBJ1-6
V: TRBV9
CDR3: CASSVEGQGGSVSPLHF

size: .
D: TRBD1
J: TRBJ1-2
V: TRBV19
CDR3: CASRKVAGGDGYTF

size: .
D: .
J: TRBJ2-2
V: TRBV7-7
CDR3: CASSLLVGGTGELFF

size: .
D: .
J: TRBJ2-7
V: TRBV9
CDR3: CASSATGQSYEQYF

size: .
D: .
J: TRBJ1-1
V: TRBV9
CDR3: CASSGTELNTEAFF

size: .
D: TRBD2
J: TRBJ2-5
V: TRBV2
CDR3: CASSAPGLAGGFETQYF